The clone carrying this TCR beta chain showed up just a few times. The sample is drawn from a study of cytomegalovirus exposure and HLA in healthy donors. CDR1 and CDR2 (germline): MNHEY, SVGAGI. The CDR3 length is 14 residues. V was clipped by 6 bases and J by 5 bases, with 15 bases between them. TCRdb's copy holds only in-frame clones and misses some; the assay was immunoSEQ multiplex PCR. The sample consists of 130,000 to 150,000 clones, roughly 87% of them appearing once. This sequence originates from a woman under 30 in good health and CMV-seropositive. The chain employs TRBV6-5 and TRBJ2-3, with a weak D call TRBD2 (5 bases). The specimen was PBMCs. The CDR3: CASRPRGALDTQYF. As DNA, the CDR3 is TGTGCCAGCAGACCCCGGGGTGCCCTAGATACGCAGTATTTT.